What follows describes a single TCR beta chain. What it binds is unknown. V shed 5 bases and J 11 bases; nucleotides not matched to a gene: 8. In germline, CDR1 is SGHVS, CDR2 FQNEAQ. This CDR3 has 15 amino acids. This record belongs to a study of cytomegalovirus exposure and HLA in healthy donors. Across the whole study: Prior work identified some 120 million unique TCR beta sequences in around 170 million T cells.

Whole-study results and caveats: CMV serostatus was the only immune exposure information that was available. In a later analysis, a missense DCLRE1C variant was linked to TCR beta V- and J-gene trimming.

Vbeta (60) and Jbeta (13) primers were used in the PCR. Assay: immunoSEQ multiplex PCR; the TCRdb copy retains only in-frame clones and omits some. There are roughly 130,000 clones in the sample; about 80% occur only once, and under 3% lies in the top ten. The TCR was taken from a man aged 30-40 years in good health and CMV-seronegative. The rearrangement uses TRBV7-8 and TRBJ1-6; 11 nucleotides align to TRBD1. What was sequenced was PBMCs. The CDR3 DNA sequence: TGTGCCAGCAGCCTAGGAGGGACAGGGGGTCCACCCCTCCACTTT. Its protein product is CASSLGGTGGPPLHF.